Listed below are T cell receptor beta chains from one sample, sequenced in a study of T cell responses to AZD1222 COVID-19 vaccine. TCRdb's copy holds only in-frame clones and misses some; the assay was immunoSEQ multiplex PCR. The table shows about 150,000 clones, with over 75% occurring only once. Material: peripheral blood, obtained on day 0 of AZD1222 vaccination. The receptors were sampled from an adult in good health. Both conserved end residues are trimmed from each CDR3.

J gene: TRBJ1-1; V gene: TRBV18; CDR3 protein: ASSSRTGVYEAF
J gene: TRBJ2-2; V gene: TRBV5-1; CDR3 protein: ASSLQSGSGTGELF
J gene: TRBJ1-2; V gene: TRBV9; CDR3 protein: ASTSPGLHGYT
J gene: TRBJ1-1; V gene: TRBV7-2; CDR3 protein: ASSLVGGISEEAF
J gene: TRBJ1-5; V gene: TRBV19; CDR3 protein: ASSEVTGPQH
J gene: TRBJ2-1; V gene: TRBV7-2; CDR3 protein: ASSLRGSSYNEQF
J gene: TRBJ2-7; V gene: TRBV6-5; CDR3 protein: ASSQTSGISEQY
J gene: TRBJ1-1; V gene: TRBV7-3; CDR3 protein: ASSLGGEAF
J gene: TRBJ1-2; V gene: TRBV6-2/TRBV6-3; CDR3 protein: ASSYAWRGSSYGYT
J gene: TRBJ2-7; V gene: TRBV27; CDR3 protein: ASSRQGAVYEQY
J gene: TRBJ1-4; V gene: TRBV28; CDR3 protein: ASSSQGSATNEKLF
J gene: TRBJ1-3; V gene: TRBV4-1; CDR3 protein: ASSQDWDTYSGNTIY
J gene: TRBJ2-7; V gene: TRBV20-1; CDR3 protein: SARIFYEQY
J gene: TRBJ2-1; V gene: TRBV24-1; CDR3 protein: ATSDAPGGQDRVHEQF
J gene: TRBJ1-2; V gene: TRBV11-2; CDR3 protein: ASSPGPYPGDGYT
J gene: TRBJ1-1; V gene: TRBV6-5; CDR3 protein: ASRGDRANTEAF
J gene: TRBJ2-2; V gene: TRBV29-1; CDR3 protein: SGGTHTGELF
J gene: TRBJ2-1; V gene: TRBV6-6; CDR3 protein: ASSYILAAYNEQF
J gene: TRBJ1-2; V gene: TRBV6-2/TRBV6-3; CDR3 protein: ASSSGQGYNYGYT
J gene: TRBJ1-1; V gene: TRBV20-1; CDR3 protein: SASKRFPMNTEAF